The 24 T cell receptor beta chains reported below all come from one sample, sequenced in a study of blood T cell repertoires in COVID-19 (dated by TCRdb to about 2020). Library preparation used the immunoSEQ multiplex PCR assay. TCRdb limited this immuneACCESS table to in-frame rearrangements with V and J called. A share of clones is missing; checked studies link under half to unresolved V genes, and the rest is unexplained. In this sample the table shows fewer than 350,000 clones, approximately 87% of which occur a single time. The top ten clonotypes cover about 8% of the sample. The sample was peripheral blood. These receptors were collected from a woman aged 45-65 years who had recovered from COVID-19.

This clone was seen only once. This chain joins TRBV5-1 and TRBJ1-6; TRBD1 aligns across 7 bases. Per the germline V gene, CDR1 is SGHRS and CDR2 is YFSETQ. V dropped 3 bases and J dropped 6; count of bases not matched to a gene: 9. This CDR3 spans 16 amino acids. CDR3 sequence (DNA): TGCGCCAGCAGCTCGGAGGGGGCAGAGGGTAATTCACCCCTCCACTTT. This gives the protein CASSSEGAEGNSPLHF.

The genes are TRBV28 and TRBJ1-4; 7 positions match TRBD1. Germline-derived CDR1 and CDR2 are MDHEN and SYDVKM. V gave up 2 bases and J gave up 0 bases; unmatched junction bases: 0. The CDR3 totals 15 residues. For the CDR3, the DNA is TGTGCCAGCAGTTTACAGGGGGCAACTAATGAAAAACTGTTTTTT. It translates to CASSLQGATNEKLFF.

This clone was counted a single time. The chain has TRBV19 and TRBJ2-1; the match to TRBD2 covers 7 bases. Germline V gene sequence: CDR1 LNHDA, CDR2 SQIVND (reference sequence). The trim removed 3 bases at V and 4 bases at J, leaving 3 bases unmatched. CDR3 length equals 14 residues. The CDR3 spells CASSIRGDYNEQFF. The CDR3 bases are TGTGCCAGTAGTATCCGGGGGGATTACAATGAGCAGTTCTTC.

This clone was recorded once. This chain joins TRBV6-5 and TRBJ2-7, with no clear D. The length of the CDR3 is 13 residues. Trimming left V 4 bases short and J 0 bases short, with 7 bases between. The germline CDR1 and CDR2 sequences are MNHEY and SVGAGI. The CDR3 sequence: CASSLHLSYEQYF. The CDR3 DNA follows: TGTGCCAGCAGTTTACATCTCTCCTACGAGCAGTACTTC.

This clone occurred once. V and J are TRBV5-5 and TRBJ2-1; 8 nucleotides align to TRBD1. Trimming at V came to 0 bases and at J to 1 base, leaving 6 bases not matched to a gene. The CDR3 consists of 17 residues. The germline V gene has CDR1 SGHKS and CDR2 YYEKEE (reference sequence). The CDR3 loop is CASSLGTGRGSYNEQFF. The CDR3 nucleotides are TGTGCCAGCAGCTTGGGGACAGGGAGAGGGTCCTACAATGAGCAGTTCTTC.

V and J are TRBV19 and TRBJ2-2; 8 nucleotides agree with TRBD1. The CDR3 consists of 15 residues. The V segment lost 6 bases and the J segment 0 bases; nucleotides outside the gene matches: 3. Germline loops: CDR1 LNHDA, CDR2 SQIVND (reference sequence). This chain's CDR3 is CASRGTGTNTGELFF. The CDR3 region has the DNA TGTGCCAGTAGAGGGACAGGCACGAACACCGGGGAGCTGTTTTTT.

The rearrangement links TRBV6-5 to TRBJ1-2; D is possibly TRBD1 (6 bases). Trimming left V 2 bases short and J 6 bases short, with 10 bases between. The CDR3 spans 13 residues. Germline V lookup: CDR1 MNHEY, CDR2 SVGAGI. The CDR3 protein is CASSYPDRNGYTF. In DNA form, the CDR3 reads TGTGCCAGCAGTTACCCCGACAGGAATGGCTACACCTTC.

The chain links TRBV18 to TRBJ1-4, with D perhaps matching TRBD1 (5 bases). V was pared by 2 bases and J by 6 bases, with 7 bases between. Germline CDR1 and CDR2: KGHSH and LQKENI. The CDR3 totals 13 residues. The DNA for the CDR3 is TGTGCCAGCTCACCAGACAGATATGAAAAACTGTTTTTT. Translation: CASSPDRYEKLFF.

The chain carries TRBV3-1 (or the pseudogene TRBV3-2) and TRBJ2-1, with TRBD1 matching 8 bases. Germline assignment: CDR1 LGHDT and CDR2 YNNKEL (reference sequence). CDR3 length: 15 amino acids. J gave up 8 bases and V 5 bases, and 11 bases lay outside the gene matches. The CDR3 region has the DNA TGTGCCAGCAGCGCGACAGGGGATAACTGGGATGAGCAGTTCTTC. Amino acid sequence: CASSATGDNWDEQFF.

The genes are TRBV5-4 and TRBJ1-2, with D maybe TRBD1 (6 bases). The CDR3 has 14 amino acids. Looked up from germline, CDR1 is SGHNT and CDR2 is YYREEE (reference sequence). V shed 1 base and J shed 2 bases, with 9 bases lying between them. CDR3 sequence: CASSLRQGNYGYTF. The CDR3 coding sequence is TGTGCCAGCAGCTTGCGTCAGGGGAACTATGGCTACACCTTC.

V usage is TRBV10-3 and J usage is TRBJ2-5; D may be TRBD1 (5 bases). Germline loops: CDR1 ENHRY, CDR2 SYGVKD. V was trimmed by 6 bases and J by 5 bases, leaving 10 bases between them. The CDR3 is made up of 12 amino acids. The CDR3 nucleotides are TGTGCCATCAGCGAAGGGGCTGAGACCCAGTACTTC. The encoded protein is CAISEGAETQYF.

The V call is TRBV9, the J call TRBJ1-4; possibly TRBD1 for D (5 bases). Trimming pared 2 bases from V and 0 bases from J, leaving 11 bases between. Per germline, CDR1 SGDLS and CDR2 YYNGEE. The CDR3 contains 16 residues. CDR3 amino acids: CASSVFSGATNEKLFF. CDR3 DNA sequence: TGTGCCAGCAGCGTTTTCTCGGGGGCAACTAATGAAAAACTGTTTTTT.

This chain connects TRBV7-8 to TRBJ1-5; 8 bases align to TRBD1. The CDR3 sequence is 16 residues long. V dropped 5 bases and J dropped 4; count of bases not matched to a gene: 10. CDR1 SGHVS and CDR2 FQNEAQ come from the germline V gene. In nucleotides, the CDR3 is TGTGCCAGCAGCCTCGGGACAGGTGGAGGGAATCAGCCCCAGCATTTT. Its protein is CASSLGTGGGNQPQHF.

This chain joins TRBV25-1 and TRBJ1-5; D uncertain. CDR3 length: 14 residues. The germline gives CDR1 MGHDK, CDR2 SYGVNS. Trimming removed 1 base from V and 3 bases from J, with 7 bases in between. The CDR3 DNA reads TGTGCCAGCAGTGAATTCGGGGACAATCAGCCCCAGCATTTT. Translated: CASSEFGDNQPQHF.

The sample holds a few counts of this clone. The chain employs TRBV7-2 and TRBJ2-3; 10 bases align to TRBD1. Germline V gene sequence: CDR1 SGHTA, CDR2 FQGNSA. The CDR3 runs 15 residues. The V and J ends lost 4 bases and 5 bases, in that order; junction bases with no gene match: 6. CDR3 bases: TGTGCCAGCAGCTCTACCGGACAGGGGGGAGATACGCAGTATTTT. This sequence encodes CASSSTGQGGDTQYF. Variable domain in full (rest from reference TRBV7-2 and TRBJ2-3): GAGVSQSPSNKVTEKGKDVELRCDPISGHTALYWYRQSLGQGLEFLIYFQGNSAPDKSGLPSDRFSAERTGGSVSTLTIQRTQQEDSAVYLCASSSTGQGGDTQYFGPGTRLTVL.

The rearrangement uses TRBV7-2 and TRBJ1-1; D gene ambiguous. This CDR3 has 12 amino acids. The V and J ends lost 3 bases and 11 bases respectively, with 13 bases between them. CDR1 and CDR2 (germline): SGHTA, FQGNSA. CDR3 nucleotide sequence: TGTGCCAGCAGCTTGTTTCACGGGAAGGCTTTCTTT. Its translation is CASSLFHGKAFF.

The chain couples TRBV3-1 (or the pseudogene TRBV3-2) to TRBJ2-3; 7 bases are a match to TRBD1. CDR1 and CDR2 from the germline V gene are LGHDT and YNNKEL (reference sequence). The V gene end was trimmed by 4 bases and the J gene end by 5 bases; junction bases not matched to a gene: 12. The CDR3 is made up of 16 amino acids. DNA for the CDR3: TGTGCCAGCAGCCGCCTTACAGGGGCTGGAGGAGATACGCAGTATTTT. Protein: CASSRLTGAGGDTQYF.

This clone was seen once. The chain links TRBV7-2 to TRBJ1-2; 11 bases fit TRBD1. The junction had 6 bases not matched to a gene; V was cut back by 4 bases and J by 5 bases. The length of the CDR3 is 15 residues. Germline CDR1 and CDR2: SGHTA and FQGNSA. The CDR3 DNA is TGTGCCAGCAGCTCAACTGGACAGGGGGCTTATGGCTACACCTTC. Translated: CASSSTGQGAYGYTF.

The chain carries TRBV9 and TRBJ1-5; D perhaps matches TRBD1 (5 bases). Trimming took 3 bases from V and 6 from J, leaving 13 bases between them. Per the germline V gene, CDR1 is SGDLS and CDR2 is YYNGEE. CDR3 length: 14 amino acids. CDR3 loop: CASSAQGSGQPQHF. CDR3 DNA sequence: TGTGCCAGCAGCGCTCAGGGCTCTGGTCAGCCCCAGCATTTT.

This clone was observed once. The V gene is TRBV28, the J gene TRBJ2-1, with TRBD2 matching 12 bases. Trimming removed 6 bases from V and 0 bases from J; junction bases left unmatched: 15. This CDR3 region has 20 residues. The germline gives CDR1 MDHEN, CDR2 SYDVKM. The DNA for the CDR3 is TGTGCCAGCAGCACACATGGACTAGCGGGGTCCCACGGCTCCTACAATGAGCAGTTCTTC. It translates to CASSTHGLAGSHGSYNEQFF.

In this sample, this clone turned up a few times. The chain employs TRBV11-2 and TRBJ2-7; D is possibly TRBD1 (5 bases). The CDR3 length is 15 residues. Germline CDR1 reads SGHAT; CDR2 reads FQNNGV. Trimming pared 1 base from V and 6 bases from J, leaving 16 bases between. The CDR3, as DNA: TGTGCCAGCAGCTTAGCCTTGACAGTCGACTCCGAGCAGTACTTC. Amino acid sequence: CASSLALTVDSEQYF. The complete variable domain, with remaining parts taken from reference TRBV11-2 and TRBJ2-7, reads EAGVAQSPRYKIIEKRQSVAFWCNPISGHATLYWYQQILGQGPKLLIQFQNNGVVDDSQLPKDRFSAERLKGVDSTLKIQPAKLEDSAVYLCASSLALTVDSEQYFGPGTRLTVT.

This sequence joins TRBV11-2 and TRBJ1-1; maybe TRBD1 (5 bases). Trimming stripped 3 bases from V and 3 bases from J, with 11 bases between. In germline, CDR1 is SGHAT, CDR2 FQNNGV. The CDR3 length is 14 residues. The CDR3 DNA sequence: TGTGCCAGCAGCTTCCTCAGGGTAGACACTGAAGCTTTCTTT. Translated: CASSFLRVDTEAFF.

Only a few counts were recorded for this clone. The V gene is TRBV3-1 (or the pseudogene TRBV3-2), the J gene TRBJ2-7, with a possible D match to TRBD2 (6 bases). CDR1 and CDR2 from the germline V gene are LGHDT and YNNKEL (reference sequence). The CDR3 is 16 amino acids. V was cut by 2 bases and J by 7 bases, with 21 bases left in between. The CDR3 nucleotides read TGTGCCAGCAGCCAACGCGGTCCCTGGGGGGAAGGGGAGCAGTACTTC. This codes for CASSQRGPWGEGEQYF.

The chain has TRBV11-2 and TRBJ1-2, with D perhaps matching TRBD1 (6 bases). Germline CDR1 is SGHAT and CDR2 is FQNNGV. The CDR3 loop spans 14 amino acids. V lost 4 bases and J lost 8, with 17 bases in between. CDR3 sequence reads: CASSYALQGQGYTF. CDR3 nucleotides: TGTGCCAGCAGCTACGCTTTACAGGGTCAGGGCTACACCTTC.